Following are 27 T cell receptor beta chains from one sample sequenced in a study of T cells after yellow fever vaccination. TCRdb passed the 5' RACE reads through MiXCR, listing each CDR3 protein once. The repertoire includes about 220,000 distinct CDR3 sequences, roughly 6.3% of them detected once, and 0.8% to 1.2% sits in the top ten. Sequenced material: CD4+ T cells sorted from PBMCs, taken on the day of the yellow fever booster vaccination. Receptors were obtained from a man aged 25 to 45 who received the YFV17D yellow fever vaccine.

This clonotype turned up a few times. The chain couples TRBV11-2 to TRBJ2-2, with no clear D. The germline gives CDR1 SGHAT, CDR2 FQNNGV. The CDR3 is 12 amino acids. Trimming stripped 6 bases from V and 5 bases from J, with 7 bases between. DNA of the CDR3: TGTGCCAGCAGAACACCAACCGGGGAGCTGTTTTTT. This gives the protein CASRTPTGELFF. Drawing the rest from reference TRBV11-2 and TRBJ2-2, the complete variable domain is EAGVAQSPRYKIIEKRQSVAFWCNPISGHATLYWYQQILGQGPKLLIQFQNNGVVDDSQLPKDRFSAERLKGVDSTLKIQPAKLEDSAVYLCASRTPTGELFFGEGSRLTVL.

There are many counts of this clonotype. The rearrangement joins TRBV6-2 or TRBV6-3 to TRBJ2-7; 13 positions agree with TRBD2. This CDR3 has 15 residues. V lost 7 bases and J lost 7; bases outside the gene matches: 10. Germline lookup yields CDR1 MNHEY and CDR2 SVGEGT. CDR3 sequence reads: CASTKGLAGTGEQYF. The CDR3 nucleotides are TGTGCCAGCACCAAGGGACTAGCGGGAACGGGGGAGCAGTACTTC.

This chain joins TRBV19 and TRBJ2-1; 7 bases fit TRBD1. V shed 2 bases and J 10 bases; nucleotides not matched to a gene: 5. CDR1 and CDR2 (germline): LNHDA, SQIVND (reference sequence). The CDR3 totals 13 residues. The chain's CDR3 is CASSIQSTGEQFF. The CDR3 region has the DNA TGTGCCAGTAGTATACAGTCGACAGGGGAGCAGTTCTTC.

This clonotype appeared a few times. V is TRBV10-3 and J is TRBJ1-3; no clear D. Germline V gene sequence: CDR1 ENHRY, CDR2 SYGVKD. Trimming took off 10 bases at V and 0 bases at J, with 10 bases between the two ends. The CDR3 has 13 amino acids. This CDR3 is CATLPYSGNTIYF. The CDR3 DNA reads TGTGCCACCCTACCGTACTCTGGAAACACCATATATTTT.

This clonotype was detected only a few times. The rearrangement joins TRBV7-2 to TRBJ2-1, with D unresolved. The ends were cut back, 1 base at V and 7 bases at J, with 14 bases in the middle. The length of the CDR3 is 15 residues. The germline V gene encodes CDR1 SGHTA and CDR2 FQGNSA. The CDR3 bases are TGTGCCAGCAGCTTAGAGGTAGTGAACGGAAATGAGCAGTTCTTC. Its translation is CASSLEVVNGNEQFF.

This clonotype came up a few times. This rearrangement joins TRBV6-1 to TRBJ1-1, with D perhaps TRBD1 (6 bases). V dropped 6 bases and J dropped 3 bases, with 11 bases sitting between them. The CDR3 is 13 residues long. Germline CDR1 reads MNHNS; CDR2 reads SASEGT. The CDR3 protein is CASRGQKDTEAFF. CDR3 bases: TGTGCCAGCAGAGGACAGAAGGACACTGAAGCTTTCTTT.

The chain carries TRBV20-1 and TRBJ2-1; 10 nucleotides agree with TRBD2. This CDR3 has 14 residues. Trimming at V came to 5 bases and at J to 8 bases, leaving 9 bases not matched to a gene. Germline CDR1 reads DFQATT; CDR2 reads SNEGSKA (reference sequence). CDR3 bases: TGCAGTGCTTTGAAGGCTAGCGGGAGCCATGAGCAGTTCTTC. This encodes CSALKASGSHEQFF.

This clonotype came up many times. The chain recombines TRBV6-5 with TRBJ1-1, with D tentatively TRBD1 (5 bases). With 0 bases removed from V and 5 bases from J, the gap between germline ends came to 16 bases. CDR1 and CDR2 (germline): MNHEY, SVGAGI. This CDR3 has 16 residues. The CDR3, as DNA: TGTGCCAGCAGTTACTCGACTGCCGCGGGGGAGACTGAAGCTTTCTTT. This sequence encodes CASSYSTAAGETEAFF.

This clonotype was seen a handful of times. This chain joins TRBV6-1 and TRBJ2-7; D gene unclear. CDR1 MNHNS and CDR2 SASEGT come from the germline V gene. V was pared by 8 bases and J by 8 bases, with 13 bases between. This CDR3 has 11 amino acids. Written as DNA, the CDR3 is TGTGCCAGCCCAGACATAGGTCAGCAGTACTTC. Its protein product is CASPDIGQQYF.

This clonotype came up a few times. The chain couples TRBV7-3 to TRBJ2-1; D perhaps matches TRBD2 (5 bases). Per germline, CDR1 SGHTA and CDR2 FQGTGA. Deletions cut 3 bases from V and 7 bases from J, with 13 bases between. The CDR3 runs to 14 residues. The CDR3: CASSFRGSDNEQFF. Written as DNA, the CDR3 is TGTGCCAGCAGCTTTAGAGGTAGCGATAATGAGCAGTTCTTC.

This clonotype has more than one count but fewer than ten. The CDR3 is CASSLRWREAPAGELFF. For the CDR3, the DNA is TGTGCCAGCAGCTTGCGTTGGCGGGAGGCTCCAGCCGGGGAGCTGTTTTTT. J is TRBJ2-2 and V is TRBV7-2; 8 positions match TRBD2. Germline loops: CDR1 SGHTA, CDR2 FQGNSA. This CDR3 spans 17 amino acids. The V gene end was trimmed by 3 bases and the J gene end by 6 bases; junction bases not matched to a gene: 12.

This clonotype has more than one count but fewer than ten. This chain uses TRBV7-2 with TRBJ2-5; D is undetermined. V lost 5 bases, J lost 1 base, and 8 bases lay in between. The CDR3 consists of 13 residues. CDR1 and CDR2 from the germline V gene are SGHTA and FQGNSA. Here the CDR3 reads CASSRVVQETQYF. The CDR3 coding sequence is TGTGCCAGCAGCCGTGTCGTCCAAGAGACCCAGTACTTC.

This clonotype was detected only a few times. V usage is TRBV19 and J usage is TRBJ2-7; D not resolved. V gave up 2 bases and J gave up 2 bases, with 13 bases separating them. Germline V gene lookup returns CDR1 LNHDA and CDR2 SQIVND (reference sequence). The CDR3 is 15 amino acids. CDR3 coding DNA: TGTGCCAGTAGTATAATGGGTGGCGTGGCCTACGAGCAGTACTTC. Protein: CASSIMGGVAYEQYF.

This clonotype was observed at least ten times. The rearrangement links TRBV7-2 to TRBJ2-1; maybe TRBD2 (6 bases). CDR3 length: 15 residues. The germline V gene encodes CDR1 SGHTA and CDR2 FQGNSA. The germline V and J ends were trimmed by 5 bases and 0 bases, with 11 bases remaining between them. The CDR3, as DNA: TGTGCCAGCAGCCCGAGCGGGTTCTCCTACAATGAGCAGTTCTTC. Its translation is CASSPSGFSYNEQFF.

This clonotype was picked up a small number of times. V gene TRBV11-2 combines with J gene TRBJ2-1; 10 bases are shared with TRBD2. Germline V gene data show CDR1 as SGHAT and CDR2 as FQNNGV. The CDR3 has 16 residues. Trimming removed 5 bases from V and 4 bases from J; junction bases left unmatched: 8. CDR3 protein: CASSTLAGDGYNEQFF. CDR3 sequence (DNA): TGTGCCAGCAGCACGCTAGCGGGAGACGGTTACAATGAGCAGTTCTTC.

In its sample, this clonotype was seen many times. The chain couples TRBV7-9 to TRBJ1-6, with D hard to call. Deletions cut 5 bases from V and 9 bases from J, with 8 bases between. CDR1 and CDR2 (germline): SEHNR, FQNEAQ (reference sequence). The CDR3 runs 12 residues. The DNA of the CDR3 is TGTGCCAGCAGCCCTGGGATTTCACCCCTCCACTTT. Translation gives CASSPGISPLHF.

Turning to this clonotype: A much more abundant neighbour one base away suggests this may be a read error. The chain employs TRBV4-2 and TRBJ2-3; D might be TRBD2 (6 bases). CDR3 size: 15 residues. Germline CDR1 reads LGHNA; CDR2 reads YNFKEQ. With 3 bases removed from V and 5 bases from J, the gap between germline ends came to 15 bases. The DNA for the CDR3 is TGTGCCAGCAGCCATGATTTGGGGGGAGGAGATACGCAGTATTTT. Residues: CASSHDLGGGDTQYF.

The chain recombines TRBV6-1 with TRBJ2-1; 9 bases are shared with TRBD2. Germline-derived CDR1 and CDR2 are MNHNS and SASEGT. This CDR3 comprises 15 residues. Losses at the gene ends were 8 bases for V and 8 bases for J; bases not matched to a gene: 13. This CDR3 is CASPNVREGLHEQFF. CDR3 nucleotides: TGTGCCAGCCCCAATGTGCGGGAGGGCCTCCATGAGCAGTTCTTC.

This clonotype was detected a few times. The CDR3: CASSVSGSKNEQFF. The CDR3 DNA reads as TGTGCCAGCAGTGTCAGCGGGAGTAAAAATGAGCAGTTCTTC. This chain joins TRBV6-1 and TRBJ2-1; 8 nucleotides agree with TRBD2. The CDR3 loop spans 14 amino acids. Per germline, CDR1 MNHNS and CDR2 SASEGT. Trimming at V came to 4 bases and at J to 7 bases, leaving 6 bases not matched to a gene.

In this sample, this clonotype turned up once. The junction departs from germline at one end; a sequencing error may be responsible. The chain carries TRBV5-1 and TRBJ2-1, with 7 bases matching TRBD2. The CDR3 length is 15 residues. CDR1 is SGHRS and CDR2 is YFSETQ in the germline V gene. The DNA of the CDR3 is TGCGGCAGCAGCACCACTAGCGACCTCTACAATGAGCAGTTCTTC. Protein product: CGSSTTSDLYNEQFF. Filled out from reference TRBV5-1 and TRBJ2-1, the complete variable domain reads KAGVTQTPRYLIKTRGQQVTLSCSPISGHRSVSWYQQTPGQGLQFLFEYFSETQRNKGNFPGRFSGRQFSNSRSEMNVSTLELGDSALYLCGSSTTSDLYNEQFFGPGTRLTVL.

This clonotype has a handful of counts. The chain recombines TRBV5-1 with TRBJ2-2; 11 bases map to TRBD2. Per germline, CDR1 SGHRS and CDR2 YFSETQ. This CDR3 region has 17 residues. V shed 4 bases, J shed 3 bases, and the junction held 8 bases outside the gene matches. The CDR3 loop reads CASSVGLAGAHTGELFF. The CDR3 coding sequence is TGCGCCAGCAGCGTAGGACTAGCGGGCGCCCACACCGGGGAGCTGTTTTTT. The full variable domain, in which reference TRBV5-1 and TRBJ2-2 provide the parts outside the CDR3, is KAGVTQTPRYLIKTRGQQVTLSCSPISGHRSVSWYQQTPGQGLQFLFEYFSETQRNKGNFPGRFSGRQFSNSRSEMNVSTLELGDSALYLCASSVGLAGAHTGELFFGEGSRLTVL.

This clonotype was observed at least ten times. The chain has TRBV5-1 and TRBJ2-2; D not certain. CDR3 length equals 14 residues. The germline gives CDR1 SGHRS, CDR2 YFSETQ. Trimming removed 0 bases at V and 7 bases at J, with 10 bases between. The DNA for the CDR3 is TGCGCCAGCAGCTTGGCTGGCGCTGGCGGGGAGCTGTTTTTT. It encodes CASSLAGAGGELFF.

This clonotype has just a few counts. This chain links TRBV12-3 or TRBV12-4 with TRBJ2-2, with 7 bases identical to TRBD2. The V segment lost 4 bases and the J segment 5 bases; nucleotides outside the gene matches: 10. The CDR3 is 16 residues long. CDR3 loop: CASSYRGSGKTGELFF. The CDR3 DNA is TGTGCCAGCAGTTATCGTGGCAGCGGGAAAACCGGGGAGCTGTTTTTT.

This clonotype was observed many times. The V call is TRBV12-3 or TRBV12-4, the J call TRBJ2-7; 9 nucleotides align to TRBD1. Unmatched junction bases numbered 5, after V lost 6 bases and J lost 2 bases. CDR3 length: 14 residues. The chain's CDR3 is CASRGGQGPYEQYF. CDR3 coding DNA: TGTGCCAGCAGAGGGGGACAGGGTCCCTACGAGCAGTACTTC.

This clonotype has a handful of counts. The chain joins TRBV20-1 to TRBJ2-1; 7 nucleotides align to TRBD1. Germline CDR1 is DFQATT and CDR2 is SNEGSKA (reference sequence). The length of the CDR3 is 15 residues. Trimming at V came to 5 bases and at J to 2 bases, leaving 9 bases not matched to a gene. CDR3 coding DNA: TGCAGTGCTCCGCAACCGGGACAGCCCTACAATGAGCAGTTCTTC. Its translation is CSAPQPGQPYNEQFF.

This clonotype was found many times. The gene calls are TRBV19 and TRBJ2-3; D remains ambiguous. Between the trimmed V and J ends, which lost 4 bases and 4 bases, there was a span of 9 bases. This CDR3 comprises 13 residues. In germline, CDR1 is LNHDA, CDR2 SQIVND (reference sequence). CDR3 region: CASSTTGPDTQYF. In DNA, the CDR3 is TGTGCCAGTAGTACGACCGGGCCAGATACGCAGTATTTT. Filled out from reference TRBV19 and TRBJ2-3, the complete variable domain reads DGGITQSPKYLFRKEGQNVTLSCEQNLNHDAMYWYRQDPGQGLRLIYYSQIVNDFQKGDIAEGYSVSREKKESFPLTVTSAQKNPTAFYLCASSTTGPDTQYFGPGTRLTVL.

This clonotype was detected many times. This chain links TRBV7-8 with TRBJ2-7; a weak D match, TRBD1 (6 bases). V shed 5 bases and J shed 4 bases, with 12 bases lying between them. This CDR3 comprises 13 residues. Germline V CDR1 and CDR2: SGHVS, FQNEAQ. The CDR3 region is CASSQTGDYEQYF. DNA of the CDR3: TGTGCCAGCAGCCAGACAGGCGATTACGAGCAGTACTTC.